The 13 T cell receptor beta chains given below trace back to one sample, sequenced in a study of T cell repertoires in cytomegalovirus infection. From the reads, TCRdb called clonotypes with MiXCR, one entry per CDR3 protein. The table shows 450,000 to 650,000 distinct CDR3 sequences, with more than 25% occurring only once. The sample consisted of PBMCs. These receptor sequences come from a human donor in good health (CMV status not recorded). Some clones in this sample may be carry-over from other donors' samples.

This clonotype was counted at least ten times. The CDR3 loop reads CASSYSYRNEQFF. DNA for the CDR3: TGTGCCAGCAGTTACTCGTATCGAAATGAGCAGTTCTTC. The chain is built from TRBV6-2 or TRBV6-3 and TRBJ2-1; D ambiguous. The germline gives CDR1 MNHEY, CDR2 SVGEGT. The length of the CDR3 is 13 residues. V was shortened by 0 bases and J by 7 bases, with 7 bases between the two germline ends.

This clonotype was detected a few times. The rearrangement uses TRBV20-1 and TRBJ1-1; tentatively, D is TRBD1 (6 bases). The CDR3 contains 13 residues. Trimming stripped 3 bases from V and 4 bases from J, with 12 bases between. Per germline, CDR1 DFQATT and CDR2 SNEGSKA (reference sequence). CDR3 coding DNA: TGCAGTGCTAGGGAGGACAGATTCACTGAAGCTTTCTTT. Amino acid sequence: CSAREDRFTEAFF.

There are a few counts of this clonotype. V and J are TRBV6-5 and TRBJ2-2, with TRBD2 matching over 13 bases. J was trimmed by 0 bases and V by 5 bases; bases with no gene match: 6. The germline gives CDR1 MNHEY, CDR2 SVGAGI. This CDR3 has 18 residues. The CDR3 nucleotides are TGTGCCAGCAGTAGTACCGGGACTAGCGGGGCGAACACCGGGGAGCTGTTTTTT. The encoded protein is CASSSTGTSGANTGELFF.

The chain's CDR3 is CAGGPPGTDTQYF. The DNA for the CDR3 is TGTGCCGGCGGCCCCCCAGGCACAGATACGCAGTATTTT. The rearrangement links TRBV6-6 to TRBJ2-3; D is unclear. This CDR3 region has 13 residues. In germline, CDR1 is MNHNY, CDR2 SVGAGI (reference sequence). V was pared by 11 bases and J by 1 base, with 13 bases between.

The V and J genes are TRBV5-4 and TRBJ2-2; D perhaps matches TRBD1 (6 bases). This CDR3 has 15 amino acids. The germline V gene has CDR1 SGHNT and CDR2 YYREEE (reference sequence). V dropped 4 bases and J dropped 1 base, with 11 bases sitting between them. Written as DNA, the CDR3 is TGTGCCAGCAGCGACGACAGGCGGAACACCGGGGAGCTGTTTTTT. Translation: CASSDDRRNTGELFF.

About this clonotype: One base away lies a much larger clone, so this may be a sequencing read error. The chain recombines TRBV7-3 with TRBJ2-1, with 7 positions matching TRBD2. The germline gives CDR1 SGHTA, CDR2 FQGTGA. J was trimmed by 8 bases and V by 2 bases; bases with no gene match: 9. CDR3 length: 15 residues. CDR3 loop: CASSLGETSSDEQFF. CDR3 coding DNA: TGTGCCAGCAGCTTAGGGGAGACTAGCAGCGATGAGCAGTTCTTC. The variable domain in full, with the rest retrieved from reference TRBV7-3 and TRBJ2-1, is GAGVSQTPSNKVTEKGKYVELRCDPISGHTALYWYRQSLGQGPEFLIYFQGTGAADDSGLPNDRFFAVRPEGSVSTLKIQRTERGDSAVYLCASSLGETSSDEQFFGPGTRLTVL.

Only one count was recorded for this clonotype. The V gene is TRBV27, the J gene TRBJ2-1; 11 bases line up with TRBD2. Germline V CDR1 and CDR2: MNHEY, SMNVEV (reference sequence). There are 17 residues in the CDR3. The junction had 2 bases not matched to a gene; V was cut back by 1 base and J by 0 bases. The CDR3 loop is CASSLYTSGSSYNEQFF. The CDR3 bases are TGTGCCAGCAGTTTATATACTAGCGGGAGCTCCTACAATGAGCAGTTCTTC.

The chain joins TRBV12-3 or TRBV12-4 to TRBJ1-1; 8 bases line up with TRBD1. The CDR3 totals 14 residues. J gave up 3 bases and V 6 bases, and 6 bases lay outside the gene matches. CDR3 sequence reads: CASSYRGKYTEAFF. The CDR3 DNA reads TGTGCCAGCAGCTACAGGGGGAAATACACTGAAGCTTTCTTT.

This chain connects TRBV2 to TRBJ2-5; D possibly uses TRBD1 or TRBD2 (6 bases each). CDR1 and CDR2 from the germline V gene are SNHLY and FYNNEI. This CDR3 is 17 amino acids long. V was clipped by 1 base and J by 2 bases, with 17 bases between them. The CDR3 loop is CASSEGRGRTKQETQYF. CDR3 DNA: TGTGCCAGCAGTGAAGGTCGGGGGCGGACCAAGCAAGAGACCCAGTACTTC.

This clonotype has only one observation. This chain joins TRBV18 and TRBJ1-4; possible D gene TRBD1, 5 bases. CDR1 KGHSH and CDR2 LQKENI come from the germline V gene. This CDR3 has 18 amino acids. V lost 3 bases and J lost 1, with 18 bases in between. The CDR3 DNA is TGTGCCAGCTCACCCGACAGCGGGATCGTGGGAACTAATGAAAAACTGTTTTTT. Amino acids: CASSPDSGIVGTNEKLFF.

This clonotype showed up just a few times. The rearrangement uses TRBV7-9 and TRBJ2-1, with D possibly TRBD2 on 6 matching bases. Germline loops: CDR1 SEHNR, CDR2 FQNEAQ (reference sequence). This CDR3 comprises 12 residues. V was clipped by 10 bases and J by 7 bases, with 14 bases between them. The CDR3 DNA follows: TGTGCCAACTTCGGGAGATCAAATGAGCAGTTCTTC. It translates to CANFGRSNEQFF.

The chain recombines TRBV11-2 with TRBJ2-5, with 10 bases lining up with TRBD2. Germline V lookup: CDR1 SGHAT, CDR2 FQNNGV. V shed 4 bases, J shed 5 bases, and the junction held 7 bases outside the gene matches. The CDR3 is made up of 15 amino acids. The chain's CDR3 is CASSSPGLAIETQYF. Written as DNA, the CDR3 is TGTGCCAGCAGCTCCCCGGGACTAGCGATCGAGACCCAGTACTTC.

This clonotype was seen only a few times. This chain connects TRBV6-2 or TRBV6-3 to TRBJ1-1; D not resolved. From germline, CDR1 is MNHEY and CDR2 SVGEGT. The CDR3 runs to 17 residues. V dropped 7 bases and J dropped 0 bases, with 21 bases sitting between them. This CDR3 reads CASTSVSPRQMNTEAFF. The CDR3 DNA is TGTGCCAGCACCTCGGTCTCCCCGCGACAAATGAACACTGAAGCTTTCTTT.